The sequence of this TCR beta chain was determined in a study of kidney transplant recipient with SARS-CoV-2 infection. In TCRdb, the reads were re-called with MiXCR into one record per CDR3 protein. The sample consists of fewer than 250,000 distinct CDR3 sequences, less than 35% of them appearing once. Of note for this clonotype: A junction end diverges from the germline sequence, so it may reflect a read error.

The specimen was a blood sample, collected at baseline and around day 120 from a kidney transplant recipient. This clonotype originated in a male patient aged 25 to 39 who had COVID-19 and was a kidney transplant recipient. Some T cells may have come from the graft donor.

CDR3 residues: CASSSETPISGLTGGLFF. The DNA of the CDR3 is TGTGCCAGCAGCTCGGAAACTCCCATTTCAGGCTTGACCGGGGGGCTGTTTTTT. V and J are TRBV3-1 and TRBJ2-2, with D maybe TRBD2 (6 bases). The CDR3 contains 18 residues. Germline CDR1 reads LGHDT; CDR2 reads YNNKEL (reference sequence).